This T cell receptor (beta chain) was recovered during a study of vaccination and CD4 T cells after COVID-19. Looking at the study overall: Timing of post-vaccine sample collection was a median about 76 days after dose two, with a range of 14 to 241. Cells were stimulated with overlapping spike peptides from SARS-CoV-2, HCoV-NL63, HCoV-OC43 and HCoV-229E.

Cultured CD4+ T-cell DNA underwent Oncomine TCR Beta short-read sequencing. One entry per CDR3 protein, called by TCRdb with MiXCR from the PCR reads. Seen here are more than 20,000 distinct CDR3 sequences, about 68% observed once, and the top ten hold 3% to 4%. Treatment noted: roughly ten-day PBMC culture with coronavirus spike peptide pools or control peptides (ViraFEST assay). After expanding antigen-specific T cells with peptide pools, ViraFEST sequenced their TCRs. PBMCs, plated at a few million per well, were grown in the presence of approximately 10 IU/ml IL-2 and 10 ug/ml peptide pools. Concerning this clonotype itself: What it binds is unknown.

This CDR3 comprises 14 residues. Germline CDR1 and CDR2: LNHNV and YYDKDF (reference sequence). V lost 4 bases and J 7 bases, leaving 14 bases between the germline ends. The TCR sequence derives from a human donor who had recovered from COVID-19. The source material was CD4+ T cells from blood, cultured in vitro. V usage is TRBV15 and J usage is TRBJ1-5, with D maybe TRBD1 (5 bases). CDR3 amino acids: CATSIVGRGQPQHF. Written as DNA, the CDR3 is TGTGCCACCAGCATTGTGGGGCGCGGGCAGCCCCAGCATTTT.